This T cell receptor (beta chain) was captured by sequencing in a study of blood T cell repertoires in COVID-19. Looking at the study overall: From T cells, B-cell-depleted T cells, or PBMCs came the material, which was cDNA or gDNA.

Trimming took 3 bases from V and 7 from J; bases not matched to a gene: 7. Germline V gene lookup returns CDR1 MNHEY and CDR2 SVGAGI. The CDR3 is 16 residues long. In the case of this clone: Other DNA sequences within the sample encode an identical CDR3.

Sequencing used immunoSEQ multiplex PCR; TCRdb keeps in-frame clones, though not all of them. The sample shows approximately 280,000 clones, around 90% of them seen only once. Enrollees, roughly 18 to 90 years old, lived in 24 US areas. Each participant's cohort was designated according to participant-reported clinical history. V is TRBV6-5 and J is TRBJ2-1; 12 bases are a match to TRBD1. Source material: PBMCs or T cells enriched from blood (not recorded which). The TCR comes from a young woman with acute COVID-19. The DNA for the CDR3 is TGTGCCAGCAGTTATACGGGACAGGGGGCGAGGAATGAGCAGTTCTTC. Protein product: CASSYTGQGARNEQFF.